Below, 4 T cell receptor beta chains from the same sample are listed, as sequenced in a study of cytotoxic CD8 clonotypes in ibrutinib-treated CLL. Profiled with immunoSEQ multiplex PCR; TCRdb holds only in-frame clones, not every one. The sample has 10,000 to 15,000 clones, approximately 67% seen once. This specimen consisted of PBMCs, obtained before ibrutinib treatment. Receptors were obtained from a human donor with chronic lymphocytic leukemia.

The rearrangement links TRBV7-2 to TRBJ2-5, with 7 nucleotides matching TRBD2. The CDR3 runs 15 residues. V lost 1 base and J lost 5; bases outside the gene matches: 7. Per the germline V gene, CDR1 is SGHTA and CDR2 is FQGNSA. The CDR3 bases are TGTGCCAGCAGCTTAGGTTTCGGGGAGGGGGAGACCCAGTACTTC. The encoded protein is CASSLGFGEGETQYF.

CDR3: CASSYPWGEIATEAFF. The CDR3 DNA is TGTGCCAGCAGCTATCCCTGGGGCGAAATTGCGACTGAAGCTTTCTTT. V is TRBV6-6 and J is TRBJ1-1, with D possibly TRBD1 on 5 matching bases. Germline loops: CDR1 MNHNY, CDR2 SVGAGI (reference sequence). The V gene lost 6 bases and the J gene lost 5 bases, with 22 bases spanning the gap. This CDR3 is built from 16 residues.

The CDR3 reads CASSKDQGFITDTQYF. The CDR3 DNA reads TGTGCCAGCAGCAAAGATCAAGGGTTTATCACAGATACGCAGTATTTT. The chain couples TRBV21-1 to TRBJ2-3. TRBV21-1 is a pseudogene locus. The CDR3 totals 16 residues.

The chain is built from TRBV10-1 and TRBJ2-1, with D maybe TRBD1 (5 bases). This CDR3 is built from 13 residues. Per germline, CDR1 WNHNN and CDR2 SYGVQD (reference sequence). V lost 4 bases, J lost 6 bases, and 10 bases lay in between. The chain's CDR3 is CASSVMQGNEQFF. The CDR3 DNA reads TGCGCCAGCAGTGTAATGCAGGGCAATGAGCAGTTCTTC.